The present entry profiles one TCR beta chain with its context. This receptor's antigen is unknown. Base qualities were left out, and no much larger clone turns up one base away. The CDR3 regions of human TCRbeta chains were analyzed by immunosequencing. As for the original processing: TCRs in the repertoires were compared against a reference library of SARS-CoV-2-specific TCRs that had been generated with the MIRA antigen-specificity platform. Breadth meant the fraction of unique TCRs that were SARS-CoV-2-associated, whereas depth meant the fraction of total T cells that were SARS-CoV-2-associated. Using the MIRA data, each spike-specific TCR was assigned both to the spike region to which the TCR was reactive and to a CD4 or CD8 class. Log10-transformed breadth and depth values were compared by one-way ANOVA with Sidak's multiple comparisons tests. TCRdb provides this immuneACCESS table in a form limited to in-frame rearrangements. Some clones are lacking; in checked studies, under half of them reflect an unresolved V gene, and why the rest are absent is not known. V, J and clone size derive from that table, while D and trimming were established from the DNA sequence. This sample comprises tens of thousands of clones, 65% to 90% of them detected only once. Of the sample, roughly a fifth falls within the top ten clones.

This record comes from a study of T cell responses to AZD1222 COVID-19 vaccine (dated by TCRdb to the early 2020s). About the study as a whole: AZD1222 recipients given second doses at about 4 weeks or at about 12 weeks were pooled, since spike-specific TCR depth and breadth were not found to differ between the two schedules. TCR sequencing covered approximately 230 trial participants: 207 given two doses of AZD1222 and 26 given two doses of MenACWY control vaccine. Trial participants were enrolled into age subgroups of 18-55, 56-69 and 70-plus years, which contained about 150, 28 and 57 TCR-sequenced participants, respectively.

The CDR3 holds 13 amino acids from the cysteine to the phenylalanine. CDR3 DNA only is kept here, 39 bases in frame from base 1. According to the germline V gene, CDR1 reads MDHEN and CDR2 reads SYDVKM. Unmatched junction bases come to 3, with V trimmed by 6 bases and J by 4 bases. The label giving this sample's time point can be read as: baseline before first vaccination. Samples from vaccinated people were obtained from the UK trials COV001 and COV002, which included a single-blind randomized controlled phase 2/3 trial of AZD1222 (ChAdOx1 nCoV-19) in healthy adults. For TCRbeta chain sequencing, PBMC samples from trial participants were taken at day 0 and at day 28 after the second dose. What the work shows at the level of the full study, not this receptor alone: No day 14 peak-response samples were available, so repertoires were characterized only after the peak T cell response. The whole spike protein was spanned by vaccine-associated CD4 TCRs, and dominant responses were seen in regions 160-218 and 743-854. Conclusions about previously exposed vaccinees are limited because only six or seven AZD1222 recipients were SARS-CoV-2 seropositive at baseline. Participants were mostly white British, with more females than males. The authors suggested clonal diversity may have been underestimated. Epitopes outside the regions mutated in the B.1.351 and B.1.1.7 variants were reportedly recognized by nearly half of the unique spike-specific TCRs. Spike-specific TCR breadth and depth rose significantly after two AZD1222 doses compared with day 0 and with MenACWY recipients. The 56-69-year group was small, and its depth increase did not reach significance, likely because of low power.

The receptor's source is an adult in good health. The chain uses TRBV28 and TRBJ1-2; TRBD1 lines up with 9 middle nucleotides. Specimen: peripheral blood, collected on day 0 of AZD1222 vaccination. The CDR3 in this case is CASRDRGPYGYTF. The nucleotide sequence is given as TGTGCCAGCAGGGACAGGGGACCCTATGGCTACACCTTC.